A single sample is the source of the 8 T cell receptor beta chains below, sequenced in a study of PD-1 blockade in mismatch repair-deficient tumors. Assay: immunoSEQ multiplex PCR; the TCRdb copy retains only in-frame clones and omits some. This table holds around 130,000 clones, around nine tenths found once. The sequences come from peripheral blood, collected almost 74 weeks after starting pembrolizumab. The source of these receptors is an adult with mismatch repair-deficient cancer.

The CDR3 DNA follows: TGTGCCAGCAGCTTCCGGCGGGAGTCGTACGAGCAGTACTTC. Its translation is CASSFRRESYEQYF. The rearrangement links TRBV27 to TRBJ2-7, with 7 bases identical to TRBD2. The V and J ends lost 6 bases and 4 bases, in that order; junction bases with no gene match: 9. This CDR3 comprises 14 residues. Germline V gene lookup returns CDR1 MNHEY and CDR2 SMNVEV (reference sequence).

The rearrangement links TRBV4-1 to TRBJ2-7, with 7 nucleotides matching TRBD1. Germline CDR1 is MGHRA and CDR2 is YSYEKL. J lost 0 bases, V lost 3 bases, and 5 bases had no gene match. This CDR3 contains 15 residues. The CDR3 reads CASSQTGTSSYEQYF. The CDR3 bases are TGCGCCAGCAGCCAGACAGGGACGAGCTCCTACGAGCAGTACTTC.

A remark on this clone: This CDR3 fails to terminate in the conserved phenylalanine or tryptophan, so it likely reflects a read error. The DNA is left out, because the CDR3 cannot be placed on it with certainty; the CDR3 is given as TCRdb lists it. Other DNA sequences from this sample encode an identical CDR3 as well. V gene TRBV28 combines with J gene TRBJ2-7; the D call in the table, TRBD2, was not verified against the DNA. The CDR3 has 12 amino acids, counting both end residues. In germline, CDR1 is MDHEN, CDR2 SYDVKM. The CDR3 here is CASSLKWRDYTL.

The chain has TRBV10-2 and TRBJ2-1; D remains ambiguous. V was pared by 2 bases and J by 7 bases, with 15 bases between. Germline V CDR1 and CDR2: WSHSY, SAAADI. The CDR3 loop spans 15 amino acids. In DNA, the CDR3 is TGCGCCAGCAGTGAGGGCTTGTCTCCATTGAATGAGCAGTTCTTC. Its translation is CASSEGLSPLNEQFF.

The chain links TRBV4-1 to TRBJ2-5; tentatively, D is TRBD1 (6 bases). Looked up from germline, CDR1 is MGHRA and CDR2 is YSYEKL. V lost 0 bases to trimming and J lost 6 bases, with 17 bases between them. CDR3 length: 16 residues. As DNA, the CDR3 is TGCGCCAGCAGCCAAGATTTAGGGGGTTTTACGAAGACCCAGTACTTC. This sequence encodes CASSQDLGGFTKTQYF.

This chain joins TRBV4-1 and TRBJ2-1; no firm D call. CDR1 is MGHRA and CDR2 is YSYEKL in the germline V gene. The germline V and J ends were trimmed by 5 bases and 7 bases, with 15 bases remaining between them. The CDR3 contains 14 residues. This CDR3 is CASSEVGKGNEQFF. In nucleotides, the CDR3 is TGCGCCAGCAGCGAAGTGGGGAAGGGAAATGAGCAGTTCTTC.

The J gene is TRBJ2-2, the V gene TRBV19, with D maybe TRBD1 (6 bases). The CDR3 loop spans 17 amino acids. The germline V and J ends were trimmed by 0 bases and 5 bases, with 16 bases remaining between them. Germline lookup yields CDR1 LNHDA and CDR2 SQIVND (reference sequence). The CDR3 DNA reads as TGTGCCAGTAGTATAGATGGGGCCACAAGGGGGACCGGGGAGCTGTTTTTT. Its protein product is CASSIDGATRGTGELFF.

The rearrangement joins TRBV4-1 to TRBJ2-1; TRBD1 aligns across 7 bases. V dropped 1 base and J dropped 0; count of bases not matched to a gene: 0. Germline V lookup: CDR1 MGHRA, CDR2 YSYEKL. The CDR3 spans 15 residues. This CDR3 is CASSQAGGSYNEQFF. The CDR3 DNA reads as TGCGCCAGCAGCCAAGCAGGGGGCTCCTACAATGAGCAGTTCTTC.